One and the same sample provided the 17 T cell receptor beta chains below, sequenced in a study of spatial heterogeneity in lung cancer. Time point denoted: sample taken at primary tumor resection. TCRdb reprocessed the 5' RACE reads with MiXCR, giving one entry per CDR3 protein. The sample records just under 95,000 distinct CDR3 sequences, approximately 12% being singletons. This specimen was PBMCs, taken at surgery. These receptors were collected from a male donor with early-stage non-small cell lung cancer.

The J gene is TRBJ2-7, the V gene TRBV29-1; 14 bases map to TRBD2. The CDR3 has 14 amino acids. V lost 6 bases, J lost 4 bases, and 5 bases stayed unmatched. The germline gives CDR1 SQVTM, CDR2 ANQGSEA. CDR3 sequence: CSVEGLAGEYEQYF. DNA for the CDR3: TGCAGCGTCGAGGGACTAGCGGGAGAATACGAGCAGTACTTC.

The chain is built from TRBV4-2 and TRBJ2-1; 15 bases align to TRBD2. The V and J ends lost 4 bases and 9 bases, in that order; junction bases with no gene match: 7. The length of the CDR3 is 16 residues. CDR1 is LGHNA, CDR2 YNFKEQ, per germline. For the CDR3, the DNA is TGTGCCAGCAGCCTTGGACTAGCGGGAGGGGAAAGTGAGCAGTTCTTC. Its protein is CASSLGLAGGESEQFF.

The chain employs TRBV5-1 and TRBJ2-3; either TRBD1 or TRBD2 may supply D (5 bases each). Trimming cost V 0 bases and J 0 bases, with 8 bases left between them. CDR1 and CDR2 from the germline V gene are SGHRS and YFSETQ. This CDR3 is built from 15 residues. CDR3 sequence (DNA): TGCGCCAGCAGCTTGGAGAGGGGCAGCACAGATACGCAGTATTTT. Translated, it gives CASSLERGSTDTQYF.

To note about this clonotype: This sequence may be a read error, since a much larger clone differs from it by one base. The chain carries TRBV6-2 or TRBV6-3 and TRBJ2-2, with D unresolved. The CDR3 totals 11 residues. Per germline, CDR1 MNHEY and CDR2 SVGEGT. V was trimmed by 5 bases and J by 3 bases, leaving 1 base between them. In DNA, the CDR3 is TGTGCCAGCAGTGACACCGGGGAGCTGTTTTTT. Residues: CASSDTGELFF.

The chain combines TRBV27 with TRBJ2-5, with TRBD2 identical over 12 bases. The CDR3 spans 15 residues. Germline CDR1 and CDR2: MNHEY and SMNVEV (reference sequence). Unmatched junction bases numbered 5, after V lost 8 bases and J lost 1 base. CDR3 DNA sequence: TGTGCCAGCTACACTAGCGGGAGGCCCCAAGAGACCCAGTACTTC. It translates to CASYTSGRPQETQYF.

This chain links TRBV9 with TRBJ2-3; TRBD1 might be the D (5 bases). The CDR3 is 15 residues long. Germline lookup yields CDR1 SGDLS and CDR2 YYNGEE. V lost 0 bases and J lost 2, with 10 bases in between. CDR3 in amino acids: CASSVGRGYTDTQYF. Here the CDR3 DNA reads TGTGCCAGCAGCGTAGGTAGGGGATACACAGATACGCAGTATTTT.

The CDR3 is CASSLLVGATEAFF. CDR3 nucleotides: TGTGCCAGCAGTCTCCTCGTCGGGGCCACTGAAGCTTTCTTT. The V call is TRBV27, the J call TRBJ1-1; tentatively, D is TRBD1 (5 bases). Trimming removed 5 bases from V and 4 bases from J, with 14 bases in between. Per germline, CDR1 MNHEY and CDR2 SMNVEV (reference sequence). The CDR3 covers 14 residues.

The genes are TRBV7-2 and TRBJ1-5; no firm D call. The CDR3 runs 14 residues. Trimming pared 1 base from V and 0 bases from J, leaving 4 bases between. The V gene's germline CDR1 is SGHTA and CDR2 FQGNSA. CDR3 nucleotide sequence: TGTGCCAGCAGCTTAGGGGCTAGCAATCAGCCCCAGCATTTT. Translating it yields CASSLGASNQPQHF.

The gene calls are TRBV6-2 or TRBV6-3 and TRBJ2-3; 14 bases match TRBD2. This CDR3 is 17 amino acids long. The V segment lost 6 bases and the J segment 0 bases; nucleotides outside the gene matches: 5. Germline CDR1 MNHEY, CDR2 SVGEGT. The CDR3 loop is CASRTGLAGASTDTQYF. CDR3 bases: TGTGCCAGCAGAACGGGACTAGCGGGGGCTAGCACAGATACGCAGTATTTT.

In nucleotides, the CDR3 is TGTGCCAGCTTCGGACGGGCAAACTATGGCTACACCTTC. Protein product: CASFGRANYGYTF. V usage is TRBV28 and J usage is TRBJ1-2; D is uncertain. V was trimmed by 8 bases and J by 2 bases, leaving 12 bases between them. The CDR3 length is 13 residues. The germline V gene has CDR1 MDHEN and CDR2 SYDVKM.

This clonotype was found many times. The chain is built from TRBV7-8 and TRBJ2-1, with a weak D call TRBD1 (6 bases). This CDR3 has 14 residues. Trimming took 0 bases from V and 6 from J, leaving 9 bases between them. Germline V gene sequence: CDR1 SGHVS, CDR2 FQNEAQ. CDR3 in amino acids: CASSLASRGNEQFF. The DNA of the CDR3 is TGTGCCAGCAGCTTAGCCTCCAGGGGCAATGAGCAGTTCTTC. The full variable domain, in which reference TRBV7-8 and TRBJ2-1 provide the parts outside the CDR3, is GAGVSQSPRYKVAKRGQDVALRCDPISGHVSLFWYQQALGQGPEFLTYFQNEAQLDKSGLPSDRFFAERPEGSVSTLKIQRTQQEDSAVYLCASSLASRGNEQFFGPGTRLTVL.

This clonotype was seen repeatedly, ten times or more. This sequence joins TRBV7-2 and TRBJ2-7; D is possibly TRBD1 (6 bases). V lost 5 bases and J lost 7, with 15 bases in between. In germline, CDR1 is SGHTA, CDR2 FQGNSA. CDR3 length equals 13 residues. Here the CDR3 DNA reads TGTGCCAGCAGCCGAAGGACAGCCGGGGAGCAGTACTTC. It codes for CASSRRTAGEQYF.

This clonotype was counted a single time. The rearrangement links TRBV20-1 to TRBJ1-1; 8 positions match TRBD1. V was clipped by 5 bases and J by 3 bases; unmatched bases: 5. Germline V gene sequence: CDR1 DFQATT, CDR2 SNEGSKA (reference sequence). CDR3 length: 13 amino acids. CDR3 in amino acids: CSAETGADTEAFF. The DNA for the CDR3 is TGCAGTGCTGAGACAGGGGCAGACACTGAAGCTTTCTTT.

The V call is TRBV4-3, the J call TRBJ2-1, with 11 bases that match TRBD2. Germline CDR1 LGHNA, CDR2 YSLEER. Unmatched junction bases numbered 6, after V lost 0 bases and J lost 2 bases. The CDR3 has 18 residues. In nucleotides, the CDR3 is TGCGCCAGCAGCCAAGATTGGACTAGCGGGCCTACCTACAATGAGCAGTTCTTC. Amino acids: CASSQDWTSGPTYNEQFF.

This clonotype was counted many times. The chain is built from TRBV12-3 or TRBV12-4 and TRBJ2-2; D possibly uses TRBD1 or TRBD2 (6 bases each). The V gene lost 2 bases and the J gene lost 6 bases, with 10 bases spanning the gap. The CDR3 has 14 residues. The CDR3 DNA follows: TGTGCCAGCAGTTTAAGGGGGACTGCCGGGGAGCTGTTTTTT. Protein: CASSLRGTAGELFF.

J is TRBJ1-1 and V is TRBV6-2 or TRBV6-3; a possible D gene is TRBD1 (6 bases). V gave up 2 bases and J gave up 4 bases, with 14 bases separating them. Germline assignment: CDR1 MNHEY and CDR2 SVGEGT. The length of the CDR3 is 15 residues. Here the CDR3 reads CASSYSGRGITEAFF. As DNA, the CDR3 is TGTGCCAGCAGTTACAGTGGCAGGGGCATCACTGAAGCTTTCTTT.

The chain uses TRBV7-2 and TRBJ2-7; D is perhaps TRBD1 (5 bases). V gave up 2 bases and J gave up 6 bases, with 11 bases separating them. This CDR3 is built from 13 residues. Germline V gene data show CDR1 as SGHTA and CDR2 as FQGNSA. CDR3 sequence reads: CASSLQGVGEQYF. In DNA, the CDR3 is TGTGCCAGCAGCTTACAAGGGGTTGGCGAGCAGTACTTC.